Many counts were recorded for the clone carrying this T cell receptor (beta chain). Its antigen is as yet unknown. This specimen comes from a study of T cell repertoires in cytomegalovirus infection. TCRdb reprocessed the reads with MiXCR, giving one entry per CDR3 protein. The repertoire includes about 240,000 distinct CDR3 sequences, about 7% of them detected once, and about 6.3% sits in the top ten. General study points: HLA-C-restricted CMV clonotypes gave the most frequent clonotype in two of eight donors.

V gave up 3 bases and J gave up 0 bases, with 9 bases separating them. The CDR3 is made up of 15 amino acids. J is TRBJ2-1 and V is TRBV12-3 or TRBV12-4; D is unclear. Sequenced input: PBMCs. This receptor was identified in a human donor in good health (CMV status not recorded). Some clones in this sample may be carry-over from other donors' samples. The CDR3 sequence is CASSFGQASYNEQFF. CDR3 coding DNA: TGTGCCAGCAGTTTCGGCCAGGCCTCCTACAATGAGCAGTTCTTC.